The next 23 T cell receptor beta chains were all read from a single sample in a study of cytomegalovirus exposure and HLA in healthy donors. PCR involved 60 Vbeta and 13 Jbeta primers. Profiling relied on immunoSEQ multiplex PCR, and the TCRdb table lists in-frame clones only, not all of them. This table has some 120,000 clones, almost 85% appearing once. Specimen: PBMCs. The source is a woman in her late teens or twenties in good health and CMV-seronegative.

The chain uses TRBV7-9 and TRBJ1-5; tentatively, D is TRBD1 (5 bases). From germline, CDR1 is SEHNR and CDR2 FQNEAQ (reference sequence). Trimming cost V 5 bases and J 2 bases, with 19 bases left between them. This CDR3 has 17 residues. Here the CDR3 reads CASSHLLTETGNQPQHF. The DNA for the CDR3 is TGTGCCAGCAGCCACCTTTTGACAGAAACGGGCAATCAGCCCCAGCATTTT.

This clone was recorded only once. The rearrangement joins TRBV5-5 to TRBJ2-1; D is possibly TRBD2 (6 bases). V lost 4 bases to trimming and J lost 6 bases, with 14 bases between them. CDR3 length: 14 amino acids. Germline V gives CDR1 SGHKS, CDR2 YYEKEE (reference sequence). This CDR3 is CASSLRGSANEQFF. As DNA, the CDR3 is TGTGCCAGCAGCCTACGGGGGTCCGCCAATGAGCAGTTCTTC.

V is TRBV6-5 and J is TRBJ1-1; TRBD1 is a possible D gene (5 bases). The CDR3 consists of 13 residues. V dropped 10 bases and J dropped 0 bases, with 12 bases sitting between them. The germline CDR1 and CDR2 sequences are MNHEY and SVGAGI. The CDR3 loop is CATNRNMNTEAFF. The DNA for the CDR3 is TGTGCCACCAACAGGAACATGAACACTGAAGCTTTCTTT.

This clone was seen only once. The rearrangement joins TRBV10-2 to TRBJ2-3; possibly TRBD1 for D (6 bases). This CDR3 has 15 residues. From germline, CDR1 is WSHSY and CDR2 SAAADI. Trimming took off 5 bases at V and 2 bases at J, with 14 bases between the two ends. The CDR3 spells CASSFRDTFTDTQYF. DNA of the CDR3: TGCGCCAGCAGTTTCCGGGACACCTTCACAGATACGCAGTATTTT.

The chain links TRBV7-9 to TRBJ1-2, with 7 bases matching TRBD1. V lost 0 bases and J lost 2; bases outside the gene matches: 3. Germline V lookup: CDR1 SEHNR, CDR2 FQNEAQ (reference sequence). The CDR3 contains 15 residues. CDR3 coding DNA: TGTGCCAGCAGCTTAGCCCCGGGACAGAACTATGGCTACACCTTC. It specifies CASSLAPGQNYGYTF.

The CDR3 sequence is CASGLDGDQPQHF. The CDR3 DNA is TGTGCTAGTGGTTTGGACGGAGATCAGCCCCAGCATTTT. This chain uses TRBV12-5 with TRBJ1-5; D gene ambiguous. Trimming left V 1 base short and J 5 bases short, with 6 bases between. Germline CDR1 LGHNT, CDR2 FRNRAP. The CDR3 loop spans 13 amino acids.

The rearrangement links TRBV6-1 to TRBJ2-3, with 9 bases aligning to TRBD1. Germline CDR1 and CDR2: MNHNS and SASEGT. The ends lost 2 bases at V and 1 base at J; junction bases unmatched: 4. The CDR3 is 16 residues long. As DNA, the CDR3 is TGTGCCAGCAGTGAAACGTGGGACAGGGGCACAGATACGCAGTATTTT. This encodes CASSETWDRGTDTQYF.

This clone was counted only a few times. CDR3 DNA sequence: TGTGCCAGCAGCCCCCGGGACTACAATGAGCAGTTCTTC. Translated: CASSPRDYNEQFF. The V call is TRBV9, the J call TRBJ2-1, with a tentative D call TRBD2 (5 bases). Germline V gene sequence: CDR1 SGDLS, CDR2 YYNGEE. V dropped 4 bases and J dropped 3 bases, with 8 bases sitting between them. The length of the CDR3 is 13 residues.

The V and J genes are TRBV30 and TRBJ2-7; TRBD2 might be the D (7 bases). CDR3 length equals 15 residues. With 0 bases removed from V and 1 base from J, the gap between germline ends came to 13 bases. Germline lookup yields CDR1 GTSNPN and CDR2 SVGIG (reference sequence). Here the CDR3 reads CAWSVLEGGSYEQYF. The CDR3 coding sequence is TGTGCCTGGAGTGTACTAGAGGGGGGGTCCTACGAGCAGTACTTC.

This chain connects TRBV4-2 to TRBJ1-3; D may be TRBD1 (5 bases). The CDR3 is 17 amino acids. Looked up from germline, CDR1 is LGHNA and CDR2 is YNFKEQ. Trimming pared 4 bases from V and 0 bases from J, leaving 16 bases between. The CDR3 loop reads CASSLGRGEASGNTIYF. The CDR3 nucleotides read TGTGCCAGCAGCCTGGGGAGGGGTGAAGCCTCTGGAAACACCATATATTTT.

The CDR3 region has the DNA TGTGCCATCAGTGACTCCTCGACAGGGGACACTGAAGCTTTCTTT. Its protein is CAISDSSTGDTEAFF. The V gene is TRBV10-3, the J gene TRBJ1-1, with TRBD1 matching over 8 bases. V shed 3 bases and J 3 bases; nucleotides not matched to a gene: 6. Germline V gives CDR1 ENHRY, CDR2 SYGVKD. The CDR3 has 15 residues.

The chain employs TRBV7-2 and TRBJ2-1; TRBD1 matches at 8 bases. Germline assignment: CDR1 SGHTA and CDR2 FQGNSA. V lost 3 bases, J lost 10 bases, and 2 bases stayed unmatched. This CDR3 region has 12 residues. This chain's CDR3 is CASSFGDREQFF. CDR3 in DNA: TGTGCCAGCAGCTTTGGGGACAGGGAGCAGTTCTTC.

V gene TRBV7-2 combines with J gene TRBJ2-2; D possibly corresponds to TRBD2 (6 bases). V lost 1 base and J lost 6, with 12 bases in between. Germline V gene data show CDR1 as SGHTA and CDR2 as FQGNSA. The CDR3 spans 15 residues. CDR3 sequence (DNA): TGTGCCAGCAGCTTAGACGGGACTTTTCCCGGGGAGCTGTTTTTT. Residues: CASSLDGTFPGELFF.

The CDR3 DNA follows: TGTGCCAGTATGGGACAGGGGGCGAACTATGGCTACACCTTC. Its protein product is CASMGQGANYGYTF. The J gene is TRBJ1-2, the V gene TRBV2; 12 bases line up with TRBD1. Germline CDR1 SNHLY, CDR2 FYNNEI. This CDR3 has 14 residues. The V and J ends lost 9 bases and 2 bases, in that order; junction bases with no gene match: 4.

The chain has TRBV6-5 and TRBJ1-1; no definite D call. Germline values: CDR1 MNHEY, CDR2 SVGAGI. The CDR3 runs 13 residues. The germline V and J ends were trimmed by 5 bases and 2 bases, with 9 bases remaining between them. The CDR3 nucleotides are TGTGCCAGCAGTGAGGTCAGCAACACTGAAGCTTTCTTT. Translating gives CASSEVSNTEAFF.

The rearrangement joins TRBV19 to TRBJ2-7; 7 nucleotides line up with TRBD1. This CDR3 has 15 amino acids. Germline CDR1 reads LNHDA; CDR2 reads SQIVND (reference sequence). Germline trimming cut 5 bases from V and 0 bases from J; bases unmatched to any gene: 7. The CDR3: CASSPRTGVSYEQYF. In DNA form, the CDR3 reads TGTGCCAGTAGTCCTAGGACAGGAGTCTCCTACGAGCAGTACTTC. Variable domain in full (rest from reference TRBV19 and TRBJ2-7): DGGITQSPKYLFRKEGQNVTLSCEQNLNHDAMYWYRQDPGQGLRLIYYSQIVNDFQKGDIAEGYSVSREKKESFPLTVTSAQKNPTAFYLCASSPRTGVSYEQYFGPGTRLTVT.

The CDR3 DNA reads TGTGCCAGCAGTGAATTTACAGGGCGAGGAGGCTACACCTTC. Translation: CASSEFTGRGGYTF. The chain couples TRBV25-1 to TRBJ1-2, with a weak D call TRBD1 (6 bases). V lost 1 base and J lost 8, with 14 bases in between. The CDR3 runs to 14 residues. Germline CDR1 MGHDK, CDR2 SYGVNS.

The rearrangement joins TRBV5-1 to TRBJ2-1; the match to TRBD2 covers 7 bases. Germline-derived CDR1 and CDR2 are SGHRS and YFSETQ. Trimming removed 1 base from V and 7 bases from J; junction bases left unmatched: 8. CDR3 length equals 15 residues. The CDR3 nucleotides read TGCGCCAGCAGCTTGTTTGCGGGAGTAGGTAATGAGCAGTTCTTC. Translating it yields CASSLFAGVGNEQFF.

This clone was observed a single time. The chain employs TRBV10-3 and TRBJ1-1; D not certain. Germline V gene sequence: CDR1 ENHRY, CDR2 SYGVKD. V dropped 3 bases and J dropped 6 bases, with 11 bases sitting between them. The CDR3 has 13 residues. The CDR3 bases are TGTGCCATCAGTGAACCTAGTCAACCTGAAGCTTTCTTT. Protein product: CAISEPSQPEAFF.

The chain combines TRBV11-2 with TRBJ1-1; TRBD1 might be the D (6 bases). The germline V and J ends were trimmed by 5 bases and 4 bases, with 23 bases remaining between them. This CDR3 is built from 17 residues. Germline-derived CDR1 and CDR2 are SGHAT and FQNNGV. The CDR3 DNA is TGTGCCAGCAGCCGCCGCGGGGGGGGCGTAGTTATCACTGAAGCTTTCTTT. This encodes CASSRRGGGVVITEAFF.

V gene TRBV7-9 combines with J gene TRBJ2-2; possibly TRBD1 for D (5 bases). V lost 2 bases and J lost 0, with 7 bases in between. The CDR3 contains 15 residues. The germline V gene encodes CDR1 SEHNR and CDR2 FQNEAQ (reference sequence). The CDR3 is CASSLFRANTGELFF. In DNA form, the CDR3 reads TGTGCCAGCAGCTTATTCAGGGCGAACACCGGGGAGCTGTTTTTT.

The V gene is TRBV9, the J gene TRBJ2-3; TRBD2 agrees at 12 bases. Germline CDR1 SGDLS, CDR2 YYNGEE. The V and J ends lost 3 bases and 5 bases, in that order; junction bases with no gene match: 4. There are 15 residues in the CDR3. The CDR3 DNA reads TGTGCCAGCAGCGGGACTAGCGGGATCGGAGATACGCAGTATTTT. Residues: CASSGTSGIGDTQYF.

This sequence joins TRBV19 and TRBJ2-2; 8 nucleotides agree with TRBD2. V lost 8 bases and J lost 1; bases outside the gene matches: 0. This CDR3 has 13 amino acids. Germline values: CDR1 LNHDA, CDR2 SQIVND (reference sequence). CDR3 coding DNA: TGTGCCAGTGCGGGGGGGAACACCGGGGAGCTGTTTTTT. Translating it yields CASAGGNTGELFF.